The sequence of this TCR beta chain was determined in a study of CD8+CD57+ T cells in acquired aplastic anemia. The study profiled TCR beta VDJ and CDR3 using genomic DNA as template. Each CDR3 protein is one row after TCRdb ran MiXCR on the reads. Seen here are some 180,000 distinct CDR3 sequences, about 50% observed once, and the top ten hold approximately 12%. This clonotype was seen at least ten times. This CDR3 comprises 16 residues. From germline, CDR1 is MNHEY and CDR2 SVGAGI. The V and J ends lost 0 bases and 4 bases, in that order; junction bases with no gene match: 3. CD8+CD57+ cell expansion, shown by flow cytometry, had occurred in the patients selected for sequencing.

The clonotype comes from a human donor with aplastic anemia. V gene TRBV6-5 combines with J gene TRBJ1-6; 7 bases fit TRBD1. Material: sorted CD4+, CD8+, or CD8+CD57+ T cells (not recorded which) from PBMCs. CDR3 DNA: TGTGCCAGCAGTTACTCATCCAGGGGGTATAATTCACCCCTCCACTTT. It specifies CASSYSSRGYNSPLHF.